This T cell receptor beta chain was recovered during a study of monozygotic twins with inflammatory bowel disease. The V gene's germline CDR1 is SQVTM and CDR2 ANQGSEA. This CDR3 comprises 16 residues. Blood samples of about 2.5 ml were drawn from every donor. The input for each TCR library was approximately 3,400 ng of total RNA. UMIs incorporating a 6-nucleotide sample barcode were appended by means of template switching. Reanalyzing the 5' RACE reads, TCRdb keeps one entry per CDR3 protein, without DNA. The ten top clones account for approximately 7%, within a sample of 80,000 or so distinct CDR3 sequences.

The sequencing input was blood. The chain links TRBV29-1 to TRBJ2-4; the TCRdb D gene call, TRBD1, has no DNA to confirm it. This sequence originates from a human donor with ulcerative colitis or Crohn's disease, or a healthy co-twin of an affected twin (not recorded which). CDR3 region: CSVWDRNHLAKNIQYF.